This T cell receptor beta chain was found in a study of blood T cell repertoires in COVID-19. Assay: immunoSEQ multiplex PCR; the TCRdb copy retains only in-frame clones and omits some. The sample yields 250,000 or so clones, about 88% seen once. This CDR3 has 14 residues. V lost 6 bases and J lost 2; bases outside the gene matches: 4. Germline values: CDR1 MNHEY, CDR2 SVGAGI. V usage is TRBV6-5 and J usage is TRBJ2-7; 10 nucleotides agree with TRBD1. Sequencing was performed on peripheral blood. This sequence originates from a woman aged 55-69 years with COVID-19, enrolled during active disease. For the CDR3, the DNA is TGTGCCAGCAGCATGGGACAGGGGCCCTACGAGCAGTACTTC. Its protein product is CASSMGQGPYEQYF.